The source of this TCR beta chain is a study of cytomegalovirus exposure and HLA in healthy donors. The primer mix had 60 Vbeta and 13 Jbeta primers. TCRdb's table, derived via immunoSEQ multiplex PCR, lists solely in-frame clones and lacks some. This repertoire shows 95,000 to 150,000 clones, around three fifths found once; its top ten account for under 9%. V lost 6 bases and J lost 2; bases outside the gene matches: 4. CDR1 is MNHNY, CDR2 SVGAGI, per germline (reference sequence). CDR3 length: 14 residues. With respect to this clone: The antigen is unknown.

Regarding the study as a whole: Links to common viral pathogens appeared, in a later analysis, for several of the most significant clusters.

Sequenced material: PBMCs. The receptor was derived from a woman aged 40 to 55 in good health and CMV-seropositive. This chain connects TRBV6-6 to TRBJ1-1, with TRBD1 identical over 9 bases. CDR3 in DNA: TGTGCCAGCAGGGGACAGGGACGAAACACTGAAGCTTTCTTT. Translated: CASRGQGRNTEAFF.